The subject of this entry is one T cell receptor beta chain. The source of the sample is a study of shared clonotypes between healthy human individuals. The protocol was immunoSEQ multiplex PCR, while the TCRdb copy is restricted to in-frame clones and leaves out a portion. The sample lists around 1.6 million clones, 95% to 99% seen once, with about 0.45% in the top ten. From germline, CDR1 is KGHSH and CDR2 LQKENI. The V and J ends lost 6 bases and 5 bases respectively, with 19 bases between them. The CDR3 spans 16 residues. Sequenced input: naive CD4+ T cells sorted from blood. As for subset: CD45RA+ positively selected. The TCR was taken from a man aged 25 to 40 in good health. The chain joins TRBV18 to TRBJ1-4; D may be TRBD1 (5 bases). Written as DNA, the CDR3 is TGTGCCAGCTCCGCGGATGGGTTGGGACGAAATGAAAAACTGTTTTTT. It specifies CASSADGLGRNEKLFF.